One and the same sample provided the 14 T cell receptor beta chains below, sequenced in a study of shared clonotypes between healthy human individuals. Clones were sequenced by immunoSEQ multiplex PCR, and TCRdb holds only the in-frame ones, with some missing. Of about 2.1 million clones in the sample, around 93% were seen once. The naive CD8 subset, CD45RO-negative cells positively selected for CCR7, excluded terminally differentiated effector memory CD45RA+ cells. The sequencing sample was made of naive CD8+ T cells from PBMCs. These receptors were collected from a man younger than 30 in good health. Some clones in this sample may be carry-over from other donors' samples.

V and J are TRBV25-1 and TRBJ2-2; the match to TRBD2 covers 8 bases. V was pared by 5 bases and J by 7 bases, with 6 bases of the junction left unmatched. Looked up from germline, CDR1 is MGHDK and CDR2 is SYGVNS. The CDR3 sequence is 14 residues long. The CDR3: CASSPPGGVGELFF. In DNA form, the CDR3 reads TGTGCCAGCAGTCCCCCGGGAGGGGTCGGGGAGCTGTTTTTT.

The chain uses TRBV27 and TRBJ1-2, with a tentative D call TRBD1 (6 bases). V was cut by 5 bases and J by 4 bases, with 17 bases left in between. The germline CDR1 and CDR2 sequences are MNHEY and SMNVEV (reference sequence). This CDR3 region has 15 residues. The DNA of the CDR3 is TGTGCCAGCAGTCCCTACCCGGGGGGGCCCTATGGCTACACCTTC. Its translation is CASSPYPGGPYGYTF.

The rearrangement joins TRBV7-9 to TRBJ2-7; the match to TRBD2 covers 8 bases. The germline CDR1 and CDR2 sequences are SEHNR and FQNEAQ (reference sequence). Trimming cost V 1 base and J 5 bases; bases outside gene matches: 4. This CDR3 comprises 14 residues. The CDR3 DNA reads as TGTGCCAGCAGCTTAGATCCGCGGGAGGACGAGCAGTACTTC. This gives the protein CASSLDPREDEQYF.

V and J are TRBV28 and TRBJ2-1, with D perhaps matching TRBD1 (5 bases). V dropped 9 bases and J dropped 0 bases, with 9 bases sitting between them. This CDR3 spans 13 amino acids. CDR1 is MDHEN, CDR2 SYDVKM, per germline. The CDR3 nucleotides are TGTGCCAGTAGACAGAGCTCCTACAATGAGCAGTTCTTC. This gives the protein CASRQSSYNEQFF.

For the CDR3, the DNA is TGTGCCAGCAGCCAAGCCCCAAAGGGTTTCAATCAGCCCCAGCATTTT. Its protein product is CASSQAPKGFNQPQHF. This chain links TRBV4-2 with TRBJ1-5; D gene uncertain. V was trimmed by 1 base and J by 3 bases, leaving 13 bases between them. The CDR3 consists of 16 residues. Germline V CDR1 and CDR2: LGHNA, YNFKEQ.

V and J are TRBV29-1 and TRBJ1-1, with D possibly matching TRBD1 (5 bases). Germline V gene sequence: CDR1 SQVTM, CDR2 ANQGSEA. The length of the CDR3 is 12 residues. V lost 2 bases to trimming and J lost 6 bases, with 10 bases between them. Here the CDR3 DNA reads TGCAGCGTTGAATCCCGGGGACCTGAAGCTTTCTTT. Translation: CSVESRGPEAFF.

This clone came up once. The chain employs TRBV27 and TRBJ2-1, with D perhaps matching TRBD2 (6 bases). This CDR3 contains 20 residues. Trimming pared 4 bases from V and 3 bases from J, leaving 28 bases between. The germline V gene encodes CDR1 MNHEY and CDR2 SMNVEV (reference sequence). CDR3 in DNA: TGTGCCAGCAGTTCCCTCGTCCTTCGCGGGTTAGCGGAAAACTACAATGAGCAGTTCTTC. Its translation is CASSSLVLRGLAENYNEQFF.

This sequence joins TRBV6-5 and TRBJ2-2, with 8 bases identical to TRBD1. This CDR3 contains 15 residues. The V and J ends lost 4 bases and 4 bases, in that order; junction bases with no gene match: 5. Germline V CDR1 and CDR2: MNHEY, SVGAGI. The CDR3 loop reads CASSSPGTGTGELFF. In DNA, the CDR3 is TGTGCCAGCAGTTCCCCCGGGACAGGCACCGGGGAGCTGTTTTTT.

This clone has just one count. The gene calls are TRBV6-1 and TRBJ2-7; D could derive from TRBD1 or TRBD2 (6 bases each). This CDR3 spans 14 amino acids. The germline V gene encodes CDR1 MNHNS and CDR2 SASEGT. The germline V and J ends were trimmed by 7 bases and 3 bases, with 16 bases remaining between them. The CDR3 nucleotides are TGTGCCAGCACTGCGGGACAAGCCGTCTACGAGCAGTACTTC. Protein: CASTAGQAVYEQYF.

This clone was seen only once. The CDR3 loop is CSVGTSLHGDEQFF. The DNA of the CDR3 is TGCAGCGTCGGGACTAGCCTCCATGGGGATGAGCAGTTCTTC. The chain is built from TRBV29-1 and TRBJ2-1; 9 bases line up with TRBD2. Per the germline V gene, CDR1 is SQVTM and CDR2 is ANQGSEA. V dropped 6 bases and J dropped 8; count of bases not matched to a gene: 11. The CDR3 spans 14 residues.

V gene TRBV6-1 combines with J gene TRBJ1-1; TRBD1 might be the D (5 bases). The V end lost 1 base, the J end lost 5 bases, and 20 bases lay between the germline ends. Germline CDR1 reads MNHNS; CDR2 reads SASEGT. The CDR3 is 17 residues long. CDR3 bases: TGTGCCAGCAGTGAAGGCTGGACACTTACCGAGGGAACTGAAGCTTTCTTT. The encoded protein is CASSEGWTLTEGTEAFF.

This clone was detected only once. The V gene is TRBV9, the J gene TRBJ2-1; 9 bases align to TRBD2. There are 16 residues in the CDR3. The trim removed 1 base at V and 4 bases at J, leaving 6 bases unmatched. Germline V gene sequence: CDR1 SGDLS, CDR2 YYNGEE. The CDR3 region is CASSVTLAGAYNEQFF. The CDR3 DNA follows: TGTGCCAGCAGCGTAACCTTAGCGGGAGCTTACAATGAGCAGTTCTTC.

The J gene is TRBJ1-2, the V gene TRBV2, with D tentatively TRBD1 (6 bases). CDR3 size: 14 residues. V was cut by 6 bases and J by 1 base, with 12 bases left in between. Looked up from germline, CDR1 is SNHLY and CDR2 is FYNNEI. The CDR3 protein is CASSAGQNNYGYTF. Written as DNA, the CDR3 is TGTGCCAGCAGCGCCGGACAGAATAACTATGGCTACACCTTC.

This chain connects TRBV28 to TRBJ1-4; D gene ambiguous. The CDR3 sequence is 14 residues long. The V end was cut by 5 bases, the J end by 5 bases, with 12 bases between. Germline lookup yields CDR1 MDHEN and CDR2 SYDVKM. CDR3 nucleotides: TGTGCCAGCAGTCCTCGTGGGCCAAATGAAAAACTGTTTTTT. Protein product: CASSPRGPNEKLFF.